Each of the 14 T cell receptor beta chains below was sequenced from the same sample in a study of T cells in Graves' hyperthyroidism and ophthalmopathy (dated by TCRdb to the late 2010s). To prepare the library, multiplex PCR was applied. TCRdb records Illumina HiSeq 2000 as the sequencer. TCR beta CDR3 regions were amplified from RNA transcripts. The TCR CDR3 was subjected to a first round of RT-PCR using the HTBI primer set and the Qiagen OneStep RT-PCR kit. The public reads were reprocessed in TCRdb via fastp at Q25 and MiXCR, keeping in-frame beta chains. Entries are consolidated by CDR3 protein sequence, retaining the most common genes and DNA. The sample records approximately 330,000 distinct CDR3 sequences, about an eighth of which are singletons. Together, the top ten hold approximately 35% of the sample. Sequencing was performed on blood. All receptors come from a woman aged 40 to 50 with Graves' ophthalmopathy.

This clonotype was counted at least ten times. This chain connects TRBV6-1 to TRBJ1-1, with TRBD1 matching 7 bases. V trimming: 6 bases; J trimming: 3 bases; junction bases outside the gene matches: 10. The germline V gene has CDR1 MNHNS and CDR2 SASEGT. This CDR3 is 15 amino acids long. CDR3 region: CASRIRDRDYTEAFF. The DNA for the CDR3 is TGTGCCAGCAGAATCCGGGACAGAGATTACACTGAAGCTTTCTTT.

Many counts were recorded for this clonotype. V is TRBV20-1 and J is TRBJ2-3; 10 bases fit TRBD2. After removal of 5 bases from V and 6 bases from J, the junction contained 5 bases not matched to a gene. The CDR3 is made up of 13 amino acids. Germline loops: CDR1 DFQATT, CDR2 SNEGSKA (reference sequence). The CDR3 sequence is CSAGSGRFDTQYF. The CDR3 nucleotides are TGCAGTGCTGGTAGCGGGAGGTTTGATACGCAGTATTTT.

The chain combines TRBV9 with TRBJ2-1; 11 bases line up with TRBD1. Germline V gene data show CDR1 as SGDLS and CDR2 as YYNGEE. After removal of 5 bases from V and 2 bases from J, the junction contained 15 bases not matched to a gene. This CDR3 spans 19 amino acids. This CDR3 reads CASSIAGTGGSVTYNEQFF. The CDR3 nucleotides are TGTGCCAGCAGTATCGCCGGGACAGGGGGATCGGTAACCTACAATGAGCAGTTCTTC.

This clonotype was seen ten or more times. The rearrangement uses TRBV24-1 and TRBJ2-3; a possible D gene is TRBD2 (5 bases). This CDR3 is built from 16 residues. Trimming stripped 2 bases from V and 0 bases from J, with 11 bases between. Per the germline V gene, CDR1 is KGHDR and CDR2 is SFDVKD. Here the CDR3 DNA reads TGTGCCACCAGTGATTCATTAAGCGGTAGCACAGATACGCAGTATTTT. Its translation is CATSDSLSGSTDTQYF.

This clonotype was counted ten times or more. The chain carries TRBV3-1 and TRBJ2-1, with 10 bases fitting TRBD2. The trim removed 2 bases at V and 7 bases at J, leaving 5 bases unmatched. The germline V gene encodes CDR1 LGHDT and CDR2 YNNKEL (reference sequence). The CDR3 totals 15 residues. The CDR3 DNA follows: TGTGCCAGCAGCCAAATGCTAGCGGGGGAGAATGAGCAGTTCTTC. This encodes CASSQMLAGENEQFF.

This clonotype has only a few counts. The genes are TRBV5-1 and TRBJ2-5; tentatively, D is TRBD1 or TRBD2 (5 bases each). V lost 3 bases and J lost 2, with 8 bases in between. Germline CDR1 SGHRS, CDR2 YFSETQ. The CDR3 covers 13 residues. CDR3 protein: CASSSGAQETQYF. The CDR3 nucleotides read TGCGCCAGCAGCTCCGGGGCACAAGAGACCCAGTACTTC.

The rearrangement uses TRBV20-1 and TRBJ2-7; 7 nucleotides line up with TRBD1. CDR3 length equals 16 residues. The germline gives CDR1 DFQATT, CDR2 SNEGSKA (reference sequence). The J segment lost 6 bases and the V segment lost 3 bases, leaving 17 bases of the junction unmatched. CDR3 amino acids: CSASREGRQGWGEQYF. The DNA for the CDR3 is TGCAGTGCTAGTCGAGAGGGGAGACAGGGTTGGGGCGAGCAGTACTTC.

This clonotype was observed at least ten times. The gene calls are TRBV10-3 and TRBJ1-1; D perhaps matches TRBD1 (5 bases). The CDR3 runs to 13 residues. V was shortened by 7 bases and J by 1 base, with 10 bases between the two germline ends. Germline assignment: CDR1 ENHRY and CDR2 SYGVKD. The CDR3 bases are TGTGCCATCAAGGACAATTGGAACACTGAAGCTTTCTTT. It is translated as CAIKDNWNTEAFF.

This clonotype was counted at least ten times. J is TRBJ1-1 and V is TRBV11-2; the D is unclear. The CDR3 consists of 13 residues. Germline CDR1 is SGHAT and CDR2 is FQNNGV. The V end lost 8 bases, the J end lost 4 bases, and 14 bases lay between the germline ends. The CDR3 coding sequence is TGTGCCAGCTGCAAGACGGATTTCACTGAAGCTTTCTTT. Its protein is CASCKTDFTEAFF.

The sample holds a few counts of this clonotype. The chain links TRBV20-1 to TRBJ2-7; D is ambiguous. The length of the CDR3 is 17 residues. Per the germline V gene, CDR1 is DFQATT and CDR2 is SNEGSKA (reference sequence). V lost 6 bases and J lost 3, with 27 bases in between. CDR3 DNA: TGCAGTGCGCGTAGTCTGTTTCGGCATTCCCCAGACTACGAGCAGTACTTC. Protein: CSARSLFRHSPDYEQYF.

A remark on this clonotype: The junction departs from germline at one end; a sequencing error may be responsible. The CDR3 region has the DNA TGTGCCAGCGGTTTACTTCCCGGGCTCTCCAATCAGCCCCAGCATTTT. It yields the protein CASGLLPGLSNQPQHF. The chain links TRBV12-3 or TRBV12-4 to TRBJ1-5; D unresolved. The length of the CDR3 is 16 residues.

This clonotype was picked up many times. V is TRBV28 and J is TRBJ1-5; 8 bases fit TRBD1. From germline, CDR1 is MDHEN and CDR2 SYDVKM. The CDR3 is 12 residues long. The V and J ends lost 8 bases and 8 bases, in that order; junction bases with no gene match: 5. CDR3 protein: CASAGGKEPQHF. The CDR3 DNA follows: TGTGCCAGCGCAGGGGGCAAAGAGCCCCAGCATTTT. Using reference TRBV28 and TRBJ1-5 for the parts outside the CDR3, the full variable domain is DVKVTQSSRYLVKRTGEKVFLECVQDMDHENMFWYRQDPGLGLRLIYFSYDVKMKEKGDIPEGYSVSREKKERFSLILESASTNQTSMYLCASAGGKEPQHFGDGTRLSIL.

V usage is TRBV13 and J usage is TRBJ1-2, with 7 bases lining up with TRBD1. Unmatched junction bases numbered 3, after V lost 3 bases and J lost 5 bases. The CDR3 has 13 residues. Germline assignment: CDR1 PRHDT and CDR2 FYEKMQ (reference sequence). CDR3 nucleotides: TGTGCCAGCAGCTTGACAGGGATGTATGGCTACACCTTC. Translating it yields CASSLTGMYGYTF.

About this clonotype: Being one base from a much bigger clone, this may be a read error. This rearrangement joins TRBV27 to TRBJ2-7, with a tentative D call TRBD2 (5 bases). Germline V gene lookup returns CDR1 MNHEY and CDR2 SMNVEV (reference sequence). CDR3 length equals 14 residues. CDR3 DNA: TGTGCCAGCAGTCTCGGCGGGTGGCCTGCCGAGCAGCACTTC. Translation: CASSLGGWPAEQHF.